This T cell receptor (beta chain) was identified in a study of blood T cell repertoires in COVID-19. Study-wide background: Both acute and convalescent COVID-19 samples were obtained from the United States, Italy and Spain. T cells, B-cell-depleted T cells, or PBMCs provided the cDNA or gDNA that served as material.

Original handling: Amplification of reference gene primers provided the estimated nucleated cell counts. Assay: immunoSEQ multiplex PCR; the TCRdb copy retains only in-frame clones and omits some. V and J calls and clone size follow that table, whereas D and trimming were derived from the DNA. In the table there are hundreds of thousands of clones, 85% to 90% of which are singletons. The junction had 8 bases not matched to a gene; V was cut back by 1 base and J by 3 bases. The CDR3 is 18 amino acids. Germline V gives CDR1 SGHTA, CDR2 FQGNSA. Sequencing input: peripheral blood. The rearrangement links TRBV7-2 to TRBJ2-7; 14 bases match TRBD2. This TCR came from a woman in her late teens or twenties with acute or convalescent COVID-19. The CDR3 protein is CASSLVGRLAGGYYEQYF. In DNA, the CDR3 is TGTGCCAGCAGCTTAGTGGGGCGACTAGCGGGGGGGTACTACGAGCAGTACTTC.